Each of the 4 T cell receptor beta chains below was sequenced from the same sample in a study of shared clonotypes between healthy human individuals. Data came from immunoSEQ multiplex PCR; TCRdb stores just in-frame clones and leaves some out. The repertoire holds around 560,000 clones, 90% to 95% seen once, with 0.11% in the top ten. Positively selected for CCR7, the CD45RO-negative cells used as naive CD8 cells excluded terminally differentiated effector memory CD45RA+ cells. The sample taken for sequencing was naive CD8+ T cells sorted from blood. The receptors were sampled from a woman in her twenties or thirties in good health.

In DNA form, the CDR3 reads TGTGCCAGCGAAGCATTGAACTCTGGAAACACCATATATTTT. It specifies CASEALNSGNTIYF. This chain uses TRBV19 with TRBJ1-3, with D uncertain. The length of the CDR3 is 14 residues. V was clipped by 9 bases and J by 0 bases, with 12 bases between them. The germline V gene encodes CDR1 LNHDA and CDR2 SQIVND (reference sequence).

This clone appeared a single time. The chain uses TRBV7-2 and TRBJ2-2, with no clear D. In germline, CDR1 is SGHTA, CDR2 FQGNSA. Trimming shortened V by 1 base and J by 8 bases, and 8 bases separated the two germline ends. The CDR3 spans 13 residues. The CDR3 sequence: CASSLGPRGELFF. The CDR3 coding sequence is TGTGCCAGCAGCTTAGGGCCCAGGGGGGAGCTGTTTTTT.

This clone has a single count. At the DNA level, this CDR3 is encoded by other sequences in the same sample as well. V and J are TRBV25-1 and TRBJ2-7, with D uncertain. The V and J ends lost 1 base and 4 bases respectively, with 8 bases between them. Germline CDR1 and CDR2: MGHDK and SYGVNS. The CDR3 has 13 residues. The CDR3 nucleotides read TGTGCCAGCAGTGAATCCGTCGGGTACGAGCAGTACTTC. This translates into CASSESVGYEQYF.

The chain joins TRBV9 to TRBJ2-7, with D perhaps TRBD2 (6 bases). The V gene lost 4 bases and the J gene lost 6 bases, with 23 bases spanning the gap. Germline CDR1 and CDR2: SGDLS and YYNGEE. The CDR3 is 16 amino acids. CDR3 loop: CASSSGTGGRGGEQYF. The DNA for the CDR3 is TGTGCCAGCAGCTCAGGGACTGGGGGACGTGGCGGCGAGCAGTACTTC.